The rows below give T cell receptor beta chains drawn from one sample of a study of blood T cell repertoires in COVID-19. This table comes from immunoSEQ multiplex PCR, and its TCRdb copy is limited to in-frame clones, with some not included. The top ten hold under 2% of the sample, which has 150,000 to 200,000 clones, about nine tenths seen once. Source material: peripheral blood. The receptors derive from a man aged 18 to 30 who had recovered from COVID-19. Both conserved end residues are part of each CDR3. Each record gives: J gene, V gene, clone size, D gene, CDR3 DNA, CDR3 protein. A D gene is named only where the DNA matches it firmly. Size tells how often a clone was seen (once, few, many) or the class of an expanded clone, and some rows leave it out.

TRBJ1-4	TRBV28	.	TRBD1	TGTGCCAGCGTCCCAGGGGGAGATGAAAAACTGTTTTTT	CASVPGGDEKLFF
TRBJ1-3	TRBV25-1	.	.	TGTGCCAGCAGTGATTCCCTCTCTGGAAACACCATATATTTT	CASSDSLSGNTIYF
TRBJ2-4	TRBV12-3/TRBV12-4	once	TRBD2	TGTGCCAGTCGGGACTACTCCCTAAACATTCAGTACTTC	CASRDYSLNIQYF
TRBJ1-4	TRBV28	.	.	TGTGCCAGCAGATTACGGGGGTCAGGGGAAAAACTGTTTTTT	CASRLRGSGEKLFF
TRBJ1-1	TRBV28	.	TRBD1	TGTGCCAGCAGGAGACAGGGGATGAACACTGAAGCTTTCTTT	CASRRQGMNTEAFF
TRBJ1-1	TRBV6-5	few	TRBD1	TGTGCCAGCAGTTACCGGACAGGCGTTACGGCAGCTTTCTTT	CASSYRTGVTAAFF
TRBJ2-7	TRBV18	.	.	TGTGCCAGCTCACCCCCTGGGGCGGGGTACGAGCAGTACTTC	CASSPPGAGYEQYF
TRBJ2-7	TRBV6-5	once	TRBD2	TGTGCCAGCACCGGGACTAGATCAACCTACGAGCAGTACTTC	CASTGTRSTYEQYF
TRBJ1-4	TRBV24-1	.	.	TGTGCCACCAGTGATTTGAAGAGGGCGGCTGAAAAACTGTTTTTT	CATSDLKRAAEKLFF
TRBJ1-4	TRBV30	once	TRBD1	TGTGCCTGGAGTCCGACAGGGTTTAATGAAAAACTGTTTTTT	CAWSPTGFNEKLFF
TRBJ2-7	TRBV27	.	TRBD2	TGTGCCAGCAGTTCCCAGTCTAGCGGGAGTATCCACGAGCAGTACTTC	CASSSQSSGSIHEQYF
TRBJ2-3	TRBV19	.	.	TGTGCCAGTAGTCTTGGAGGGCCCCCCACAGATACGCAGTATTTT	CASSLGGPPTDTQYF
TRBJ1-3	TRBV6-6	.	.	TGTGCCAGCAGTTTGGGCCCGTCTGGAAACACCATATATTTT	CASSLGPSGNTIYF
TRBJ2-3	TRBV12-3/TRBV12-4	.	.	TGTGCCAGCAGTTTAGTCTCCACAGATACGCAGTATTTT	CASSLVSTDTQYF
TRBJ2-5	TRBV11-1	.	.	TGTGCCAGCAGCTTACGAACAGGGCCCCAAGAGACCCAGTACTTC	CASSLRTGPQETQYF
TRBJ2-2	TRBV9	once	TRBD2	TGTGCCAGCAGCGAGCGGCTAGCGGGCACCGGGGAGCTGTTTTTT	CASSERLAGTGELFF
TRBJ1-4	TRBV18	.	TRBD1	TGTGCCAGCTCACGAACCGGGACAGTTAATGAAAAACTGTTTTTT	CASSRTGTVNEKLFF
TRBJ2-7	TRBV27	.	.	TGTGCCAGCAGTCCACAGGGCTACGAGCAGTACTTC	CASSPQGYEQYF
TRBJ1-5	TRBV28	.	.	TGTGCCAGCAGTCCTTATAGAAGCAATCAGCCCCAGCATTTT	CASSPYRSNQPQHF
TRBJ2-7	TRBV7-8	.	.	TGTGCCAGCACCGTTCGCAGTTCCTCCTACGAGCAGTACTTC	CASTVRSSSYEQYF
TRBJ1-5	TRBV7-8	.	.	TGTGCCAGCAGCTTAGTTGGGACTGGAGGCAATCAGCCCCAGCATTTT	CASSLVGTGGNQPQHF
TRBJ2-1	TRBV9	.	TRBD2	TGTGCCAGCAGCGTAATAAGCGGGAGTCCCAATGAGCAGTTCTTC	CASSVISGSPNEQFF
TRBJ2-2	TRBV4-2	.	TRBD2	TGTGCCAGCAGCCAACCCCCCGGACTAGCGGGAGAGAACACCGGGGAGCTGTTTTTT	CASSQPPGLAGENTGELFF
TRBJ2-1	TRBV18	once	TRBD1	TGTGCCAGCTCACCGTCGACAGGGATCACCTACAATGAGCAGTTCTTC	CASSPSTGITYNEQFF
TRBJ1-5	TRBV7-2	few	TRBD1	TGTGCCAGCAGTCCACAGGGGAGCCCCAATCAGCCCCAGCATTTT	CASSPQGSPNQPQHF
TRBJ1-5	TRBV9	.	.	TGTGCCAGCAGCGAATTGGGGGGGAATCAGCCCCAGCATTTT	CASSELGGNQPQHF
TRBJ2-3	TRBV30	once	TRBD2	TGTGCCTGGGGCGGTCAAGGGGTAGCGGGAGATACGCAGTATTTT	CAWGGQGVAGDTQYF
TRBJ1-1	TRBV5-1	.	TRBD1	TGCGCCAGCAGCTTCATACAGGGGACGAAAAACACTGAAGCTTTCTTT	CASSFIQGTKNTEAFF
TRBJ2-7	TRBV28	.	.	TGTGCCAGCAGTTGGACCTCAGGGACTTCGCCCTACGAGCAGTACTTC	CASSWTSGTSPYEQYF
TRBJ2-2	TRBV19	.	.	TGTGCCAGTAGTATCGGAGCGAACACCGGGGAGCTGTTTTTT	CASSIGANTGELFF
TRBJ2-2	TRBV6-5	once	.	TGTGCCAGCAGGTACACAGGGGAGGACACCGGGGAGCTGTTTTTT	CASRYTGEDTGELFF
TRBJ2-7	TRBV5-1	.	.	TGCGCCAGCAGCTTGGCCCCTCCACGGGACTACGAGCAGTACTTC	CASSLAPPRDYEQYF
TRBJ1-1	TRBV14	.	.	TGTGCCAGCAGCCAAGGACGGAGGGGTGAAGCTTTCTTT	CASSQGRRGEAFF
TRBJ2-2	TRBV4-1	.	TRBD2	TGCGCCAGCAGCCAAGATCTGGGACTAGCGGGAGTACCCGGGGAGCTGTTTTTT	CASSQDLGLAGVPGELFF
TRBJ1-2	TRBV28	.	.	TGTGCCAGCAGCTTAGGACAGAACTATGGCTACACCTTC	CASSLGQNYGYTF
TRBJ1-1	TRBV25-1	once	.	TGTGCCAGCAGTAGTTTGAGGGCCACTGAAGCTTTCTTT	CASSSLRATEAFF
TRBJ1-3	TRBV3-1/TRBV3-2	.	.	TGTGCCAGCAGCCAAGAGGTCCAGTCATCTGGAAACACCATATATTTT	CASSQEVQSSGNTIYF
TRBJ2-4	TRBV6-6	.	.	TGTGCCAGCAGTCGCGGGCCCGTCCAGGGAACCAAAAACATTCAGTACTTC	CASSRGPVQGTKNIQYF
TRBJ2-2	TRBV5-1	.	TRBD2	TGCGCCAGCAGCCTCCGGGGGGGAAAGAACACCGGGGAGCTGTTTTTT	CASSLRGGKNTGELFF
TRBJ2-3	TRBV5-6	.	.	TGTGCCAGCAGCTTGGCGGGAACAGATACGCAGTATTTT	CASSLAGTDTQYF
TRBJ2-4	TRBV12-5	.	TRBD2	TGTGCTAGTGGTTTGGTACCGGAGGGACTAGCGGGACCTCTAGCCAAAAACATTCAGTACTTC	CASGLVPEGLAGPLAKNIQYF
TRBJ2-2	TRBV30	.	.	TGTGCCTGGAGTGTATCAGCGGGCACCGGGGAGCTGTTTTTT	CAWSVSAGTGELFF
TRBJ1-2	TRBV5-6	.	TRBD1	TGTGCCAGCAGCCCGGGGGCAGGGGGCGCCGGCTACACCTTC	CASSPGAGGAGYTF
TRBJ2-7	TRBV4-3	.	.	TGCGCCAGCAGCCAGGGGCCGAGGGGGTTCGGGGACGAGCAGTACTTC	CASSQGPRGFGDEQYF
TRBJ1-5	TRBV7-9	.	.	TGTGCCAGCAGCTTAGCAGGGAGCCCAAATCAGCCCCAGCATTTT	CASSLAGSPNQPQHF
TRBJ2-7	TRBV10-1	few	TRBD1	TGCGCCAGCGTTCCGGACAGGTTAACCGAGCAGTACTTC	CASVPDRLTEQYF
TRBJ2-1	TRBV6-6	.	TRBD1	TGTGCCAGCATGGGACAGGGGGCGAACAATGAGCAGTTCTTC	CASMGQGANNEQFF
TRBJ2-2	TRBV5-1	.	TRBD1	TGCGCCAGCAGCACGGGACAGGGATCTGCCGGGGAGCTGTTTTTT	CASSTGQGSAGELFF
TRBJ1-1	TRBV5-4	once	.	TGTGCCAGCAGCCAGACAGAGAACACTGAAGCTTTCTTT	CASSQTENTEAFF
TRBJ1-4	TRBV2	few	TRBD1	TGTGCCAGCACCTACCAGCCCACAGGGGTCAGGGAAAAACTGTTTTTT	CASTYQPTGVREKLFF
TRBJ2-3	TRBV5-1	.	.	TGCGCCAGCAGCTCGAGCGTGAAGTTAGCCACAGATACGCAGTATTTT	CASSSSVKLATDTQYF
TRBJ1-1	TRBV11-2	few	TRBD1	TGTGCCAGCAGCCGATTTGACAGGGGGCGAAGTGAAGCTTTCTTT	CASSRFDRGRSEAFF
TRBJ2-4	TRBV5-1	once	TRBD1	TGCGCCAGCAGCCCGGACAGGGCGAACATTCAGTACTTC	CASSPDRANIQYF
TRBJ1-2	TRBV28	.	TRBD1	TGTGCCAGCAGCACCCCGGGACAGGGAGGGGTGCAGGGCTACACCTTC	CASSTPGQGGVQGYTF
TRBJ2-3	TRBV24-1	.	.	TGTGCCACCAGTGGGTCTAGCAGATCAGATACGCAGTATTTT	CATSGSSRSDTQYF
TRBJ1-1	TRBV12-3/TRBV12-4	.	.	TGTGCCAGCAGTCTAACCGACAGGCGAGCTTTCTTT	CASSLTDRRAFF